These 7 T cell receptor beta chains were all obtained from the same sample, sequenced in a study of T cell responses to AZD1222 COVID-19 vaccine. The repertoire was sequenced with immunoSEQ multiplex PCR; TCRdb's copy has only in-frame clones and lacks some. This table holds 150,000 to 200,000 clones, roughly nine tenths found once. Sample: peripheral blood, taken 28 days after the second AZD1222 dose. The receptors derive from an adult who received the AZD1222 COVID-19 vaccine.

In its sample, this clone was seen once. The chain couples TRBV5-1 to TRBJ1-3; possibly TRBD1 for D (5 bases). The V gene lost 2 bases and the J gene lost 4 bases, with 10 bases spanning the gap. CDR1 and CDR2 (germline): SGHRS, YFSETQ. The CDR3 extends over 14 amino acids. The CDR3 here is CASSFSDSGNTIYF. DNA for the CDR3: TGCGCCAGCAGCTTTTCCGACAGCGGAAACACCATATATTTT. Variable domain in full (rest from reference TRBV5-1 and TRBJ1-3): KAGVTQTPRYLIKTRGQQVTLSCSPISGHRSVSWYQQTPGQGLQFLFEYFSETQRNKGNFPGRFSGRQFSNSRSEMNVSTLELGDSALYLCASSFSDSGNTIYFGEGSWLTVV.

V usage is TRBV18 and J usage is TRBJ2-3; TRBD2 agrees at 12 bases. CDR1 KGHSH and CDR2 LQKENI come from the germline V gene. The CDR3 extends over 16 amino acids. The J segment lost 5 bases and the V segment lost 0 bases, leaving 3 bases of the junction unmatched. CDR3 residues: CASSPPGLAGGDTQYF. In DNA form, the CDR3 reads TGTGCCAGCTCACCACCGGGACTAGCGGGCGGAGATACGCAGTATTTT.

This chain connects TRBV2 to TRBJ2-7; D perhaps matches TRBD1 (5 bases). CDR3 length: 16 amino acids. From germline, CDR1 is SNHLY and CDR2 FYNNEI. Trimming took 2 bases from V and 6 from J, leaving 20 bases between them. The CDR3 protein is CASSEQGPWVSLEQYF. In nucleotides, the CDR3 is TGTGCCAGCAGTGAACAGGGTCCCTGGGTTTCCCTCGAGCAGTACTTC.

This chain uses TRBV6-5 with TRBJ1-2, with D hard to call. Looked up from germline, CDR1 is MNHEY and CDR2 is SVGAGI. V lost 5 bases, J lost 2 bases, and 9 bases lay in between. The CDR3 is 13 amino acids. The CDR3, as DNA: TGTGCCAGCAGTCCATCGGGGAACTATGGCTACACCTTC. This encodes CASSPSGNYGYTF.

V is TRBV6-5 and J is TRBJ1-2, with D hard to call. Trimming removed 2 bases at V and 5 bases at J, with 12 bases between. Germline CDR1 and CDR2: MNHEY and SVGAGI. This CDR3 spans 14 amino acids. The CDR3 spells CASSYGGPGYGYTF. The DNA of the CDR3 is TGTGCCAGCAGTTACGGTGGACCTGGGTATGGCTACACCTTC.

The rearrangement joins TRBV6-5 to TRBJ2-1; no definite D call. V lost 7 bases and J lost 7, with 8 bases in between. The germline V gene has CDR1 MNHEY and CDR2 SVGAGI. The CDR3 consists of 11 residues. CDR3 sequence: CASTDRNEQFF. CDR3 bases: TGTGCCAGCACCGACCGAAATGAGCAGTTCTTC.

CDR3 bases: TGTGCCAGTAGTATTTATGAGGGGGAGTCCTACAATGAGCAGTTCTTC. Encoded protein: CASSIYEGESYNEQFF. V and J are TRBV19 and TRBJ2-1, with D perhaps TRBD1 (6 bases). Germline-derived CDR1 and CDR2 are LNHDA and SQIVND (reference sequence). The CDR3 spans 16 residues. The V gene lost 3 bases and the J gene lost 1 base, with 13 bases spanning the gap.